Included here is one T cell receptor beta chain sequence, with context. This sample was included in a study of blood T cell repertoires in COVID-19. Across the study: PBMCs, B-cell-depleted T cells, or T cells were the source of the cDNA or gDNA that made up the material.

As handled by the study authors: Estimates of nucleated cell counts were drawn from the amplification of reference gene primers. Profiling relied on immunoSEQ multiplex PCR, and the TCRdb table lists in-frame clones only, not all of them. That table gives V, J and clone size, and the DNA gave D and trimming. The table shows 140,000 or so clones, with approximately 80% occurring only once. This receptor was identified in a man aged 45-60 years with acute or convalescent COVID-19. The sequenced sample consisted of peripheral blood.

The CDR3 bases are TGTGCCAGCAGCGATGGACACCTGAGCAATCAGCCCCAGCATTTT. Protein product: CASSDGHLSNQPQHF. The V gene is TRBV7-2, the J gene TRBJ1-5, with D possibly TRBD1 on 5 matching bases. This CDR3 region has 15 residues. V was shortened by 5 bases and J by 1 base, with 12 bases between the two germline ends. CDR1 and CDR2 from the germline V gene are SGHTA and FQGNSA.